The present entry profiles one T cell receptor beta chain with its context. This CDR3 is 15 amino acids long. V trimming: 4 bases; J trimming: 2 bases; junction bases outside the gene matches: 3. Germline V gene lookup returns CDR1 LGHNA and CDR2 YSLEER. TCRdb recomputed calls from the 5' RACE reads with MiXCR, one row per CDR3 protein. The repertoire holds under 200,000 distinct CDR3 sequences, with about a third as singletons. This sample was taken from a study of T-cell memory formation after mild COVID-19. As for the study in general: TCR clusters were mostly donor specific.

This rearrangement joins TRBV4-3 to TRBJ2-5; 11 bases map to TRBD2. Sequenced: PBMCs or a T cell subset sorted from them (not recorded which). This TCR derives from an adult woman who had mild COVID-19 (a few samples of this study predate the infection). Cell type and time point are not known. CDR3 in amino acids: CASSPGLAAQETQYF. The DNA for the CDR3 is TGCGCCAGCAGCCCGGGACTAGCGGCACAAGAGACCCAGTACTTC.